This TCR beta chain was retrieved from a study of cytomegalovirus exposure and HLA in healthy donors. The PCR had 60 Vbeta and 13 Jbeta primers. Measured with immunoSEQ multiplex PCR; TCRdb has only the in-frame clones, and not every one. The table includes some 130,000 clones, around four fifths detected once. Findings and limits, study-wide: A cluster of highly shared sequence variants was likely a sequencing artifact.

A word on this clone: Its matching antigen is unknown.

The clonotype was recovered from a male donor in good health and CMV-seronegative. Specimen: PBMCs.

The DNA for the CDR3 is TGTGCCAGCAGCTTTGGGCAGGGTAGTGAAGCTTTCTTT. It codes for CASSFGQGSEAFF. The rearrangement uses TRBV7-3 and TRBJ1-1; D is perhaps TRBD1 (5 bases). CDR3 length: 13 residues. Germline V gives CDR1 SGHTA, CDR2 FQGTGA. Trimming pared 3 bases from V and 7 bases from J, leaving 12 bases between.